This T cell receptor beta chain derives from a study of post-analysis software for immune sequencing data. Study in general: The patients showed relapsing-remitting, secondary progressive and progressive-relapsing multiple sclerosis courses. Study conclusions and caveats: Among multiple sclerosis patients, normalized Chao1 diversity was significantly below that of controls. The five TRBV segments detected at higher frequency in patients than in controls included TRBV5-6, TRBV5-1 and TRBV20-1.

CDR1 is SGHAT and CDR2 is FQNNGV in the germline V gene. The CDR3 consists of 17 residues. Concerning this clonotype: Its specificity is not known. An end of the junction differs from the germline gene, which may be a read error.

The TCR beta cDNA libraries carried unique molecular identifiers. TCRdb recomputed calls from the PCR reads with MiXCR, one row per CDR3 protein. This sample has a few hundred thousand distinct CDR3 sequences, with less than 45% found just once. Source material: blood. This chain connects TRBV11-2 to TRBJ2-1; TRBD2 agrees at 10 bases. The receptor's source is a girl between 10 and 17 years old with multiple sclerosis. In nucleotides, the CDR3 is TGTGCCAGCAGCCTAGAGCTACTAGCGGGAATCTACAATGAGCAGTTCTTC. Its protein product is CASSLELLAGIYNEQFF.